The present T cell receptor beta chain was sequenced within a study of identifying expanded T cells in peripheral blood (dated by TCRdb to about 2019). With regard to the full study: Four technical replicates, made by sequencing separate aliquots from the same pool of genomic DNA, were compared pairwise.

The CDR3 covers 15 residues, taking in both the cysteine and the phenylalanine. The CDR3 DNA has 45 bases and is translated from base 1. Here V drops 6 bases and J drops 4 bases, and the junction holds 10 bases not matched to any gene. CDR1 MNHEY and CDR2 SVGAGI were looked up in the germline V gene. The immunoSEQ Assay, which relies on bias-controlled multiplex PCR amplification of genomic DNA, was used to profile TCRbeta CDR3 regions. Processing in the source paper ran as follows. To quantify the absolute abundance of each unique TCRbeta CDR3 region, the sequences were collapsed and filtered. Two models were used to test differential abundance: a binomial model (Fisher-equivalent) and a beta-binomial model that adds time-dependent variance fitted from healthy donors. Any clone with fewer than 5 combined templates was excluded, and a clone was called differentially abundant if its Benjamini-Hochberg FDR was below 0.01. In the beta-binomial model, variance was expressed as a function of the total template count across the two samples, in the form v = (b*log(k)+a)^2. TCRdb's version of the immuneACCESS table is confined to in-frame rearrangements and falls short of the full clone set. An unresolved V gene accounts for under half of the shortfall where checked; the remainder is of unknown origin. From that table come the V and J calls and clone size; the DNA was used to work out D and trimming. In all, the sample holds around 100,000 clones, and approximately 90% of those were seen once. The ten biggest clones cover 15% to 20% of the sample.

Paper-wide results and their limitations: The authors expected that biological variance in healthy repertoires might rise further over much longer intervals, such as months to years. Both the number of clones called differentially abundant and the false-positive rate were significantly reduced by the beta-binomial model across all healthy-donor time intervals. Variance in clone template counts between two-week samples significantly increased with total template count across all healthy donors. Between technical replicates the binomial model flagged roughly 1.2 differentially abundant clones, whereas over around 2 weeks the binomial model flagged about 16.4 and over roughly 4 weeks approximately 20.

During the collection period, no infections or other immune events were recorded for the healthy donors. Healthy-donor blood repertoires served as a training cohort to calibrate time-dependent variance in a beta-binomial model of T-cell clone differential abundance. The training cohort comprised roughly ten healthy donors, 3 female and 7 male. The donors were between roughly 29 and 65 years old, with an average age of roughly 40 years. Whole blood from each healthy donor was obtained from a commercial supplier and was collected at three time points around 15 days apart. For immunosequencing, genomic DNA was extracted from whole blood that had not been sorted. Concerning this clone itself: The antigen it binds to is not known. No per-base quality is available; no much larger clone lies one base away.

This sequence uses TRBV6-5 and TRBJ2-7, and 9 junction bases match TRBD1. The specimen was blood. This TCR derives from a person aged 18 to 70 in good health. The encoded CDR3 is CASSRPGTGRYEQYF. The nucleotide sequence reads as follows: TGTGCCAGCAGCCGGCCTGGGACAGGGCGGTACGAGCAGTACTTC.